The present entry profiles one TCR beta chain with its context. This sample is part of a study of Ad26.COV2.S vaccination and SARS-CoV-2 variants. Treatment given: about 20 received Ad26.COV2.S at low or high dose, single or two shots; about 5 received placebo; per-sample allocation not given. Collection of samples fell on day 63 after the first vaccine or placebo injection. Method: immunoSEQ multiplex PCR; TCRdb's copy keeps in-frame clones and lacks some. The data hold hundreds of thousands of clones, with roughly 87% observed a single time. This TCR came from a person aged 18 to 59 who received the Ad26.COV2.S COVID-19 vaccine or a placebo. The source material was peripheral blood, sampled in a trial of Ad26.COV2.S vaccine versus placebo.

The CDR3 DNA sequence: TGCGCCAGCAGCTTGGCCGATCAGATCTACGAGCAGTACTTC. Translated, it gives CASSLADQIYEQYF. This chain joins TRBV5-1 and TRBJ2-7; D unresolved. V was clipped by 0 bases and J by 3 bases, with 10 bases between them. CDR3 length: 14 residues. The germline V gene encodes CDR1 SGHRS and CDR2 YFSETQ. Full variable domain (outside the CDR3, taken from reference TRBV5-1 and TRBJ2-7): KAGVTQTPRYLIKTRGQQVTLSCSPISGHRSVSWYQQTPGQGLQFLFEYFSETQRNKGNFPGRFSGRQFSNSRSEMNVSTLELGDSALYLCASSLADQIYEQYFGPGTRLTVT.